This T cell receptor beta chain was identified during a study of blood T cell repertoires in COVID-19. For the study at large: PBMCs, B-cell-depleted T cells, or T cells were the source of the cDNA or gDNA that made up the material.

Trimming took off 2 bases at V and 1 base at J, with 9 bases between the two ends. Germline V gene sequence: CDR1 LGHNT, CDR2 FRNRAP. CDR3 length equals 15 residues. Only in-frame clones appear in the TCRdb table, and some are missing; sequencing was by immunoSEQ multiplex PCR. Of 190,000 or so clones detected, 70% to 90% appear once; the ten largest clones hold less than 3%. The sample comprised peripheral blood. This clonotype originated in a man in his forties or fifties with active or convalescent COVID-19. The V and J genes are TRBV12-5 and TRBJ1-5; TRBD1 is a possible D gene (6 bases). In nucleotides, the CDR3 is TGTGCTAGTGGTTTGACAGGGATAAGCAATCAGCCCCAGCATTTT. The encoded protein is CASGLTGISNQPQHF.